This is a list of T cell receptor beta chains from one sample in a study of blood T cell repertoires in COVID-19. The repertoire was sequenced with immunoSEQ multiplex PCR; TCRdb's copy has only in-frame clones and lacks some. The data contain some 260,000 clones, 70% to 90% of them singletons. Specimen: peripheral blood. The receptors were sampled from a woman aged 40 to 49 who had recovered from COVID-19. CDR3s include the opening cysteine and the closing phenylalanine or tryptophan. A D gene is named only where the DNA matches it firmly. The listing skips clone size in some rows; elsewhere it reads once, few, many or a size class.

CDR3nt,CDR3aa,abundance,v_gene,d_gene,j_gene
TGTGCCAGCAGCTTAGGGTTGGCGGGGGCCTACAATGAGCAGTTCTTC,CASSLGLAGAYNEQFF,.,TRBV11-3,TRBD2,TRBJ2-1
TGCGCCAGCAGCCCAGCCGGGACTAGCGGACACAATGAGCAGTTCTTC,CASSPAGTSGHNEQFF,.,TRBV5-1,TRBD2,TRBJ2-1
TGCAGCGTTGTGGGGCAGGGAGGCACCGGGGAGCTGTTTTTT,CSVVGQGGTGELFF,once,TRBV29-1,.,TRBJ2-2
TGTGCCAGCAGTGTCCTAGGACAGCCAAACACTGAAGCTTTCTTT,CASSVLGQPNTEAFF,.,TRBV25-1,.,TRBJ1-1
TGTGCCAGCAGTTACGGGTCCTCGGGTAGGATCTATGGCTACACCTTC,CASSYGSSGRIYGYTF,.,TRBV6-5,.,TRBJ1-2
TGTGCCAGCACCCCCAGGGCAGCGGGAGGCGAGCAGTACTTC,CASTPRAAGGEQYF,few,TRBV6-2/TRBV6-3,TRBD2,TRBJ2-7
TGTGCCAGCAGCGTAGAGGGCAGGGCCACAGATACGCAGTATTTT,CASSVEGRATDTQYF,.,TRBV9,.,TRBJ2-3
TGTGCCAGCAGCCAAGATTGGGACAGGATTTACTACGAGCAGTACTTC,CASSQDWDRIYYEQYF,.,TRBV3-1/TRBV3-2,TRBD1,TRBJ2-7
TGTGCCAGCAGCCGGCCAGCGGGAGTTTGGAGCGAGCAGTACTTC,CASSRPAGVWSEQYF,.,TRBV6-5,TRBD2,TRBJ2-7
TGCGCCAGCAGCCAGGCGGGAACCCCGGGCCAGCCCCAGCATTTT,CASSQAGTPGQPQHF,.,TRBV4-1,.,TRBJ1-5
TGTGCCAGCAGTGCCCGGGACAGGGGTTGGGCTTTCTTT,CASSARDRGWAFF,.,TRBV25-1,TRBD1,TRBJ1-1
TGTGCCAGCAGCTCCGACAGGCCCCTAACGCAGTTCTTC,CASSSDRPLTQFF,.,TRBV7-9,.,TRBJ2-1
TGTGCCAGCAGCCGAACCGGGACTTCCCCTCGGCCCGAAGAGACCCAGTACTTC,CASSRTGTSPRPEETQYF,once,TRBV5-6,.,TRBJ2-5
TGCGCCAGCAGCCGACAGGGGGATCAGCCCCAGCATTTT,CASSRQGDQPQHF,.,TRBV5-1,TRBD1,TRBJ1-5
TGCGCCAGCAGTCAATCCCGGGACAGGGGCTGCAATGAGCAGTTCTTC,CASSQSRDRGCNEQFF,.,TRBV23-1,TRBD1,TRBJ2-1
TGTGCCAGCAGCACCCCCCGCGGACGCCAACGGGGTGAGCAGTTCTTC,CASSTPRGRQRGEQFF,few,TRBV11-2,.,TRBJ2-1
TGTGCCAGCTTTGGGCAGAAGAACACTGAAGCTTTCTTT,CASFGQKNTEAFF,few,TRBV18,.,TRBJ1-1
TGCGCCAGCAGCGAGGCAGGGCAGGGAGGAATAAATGAGCAGTTCTTC,CASSEAGQGGINEQFF,.,TRBV4-3,.,TRBJ2-1
TGTGCCAGCAGCCAAGGGCTGGGGGGGAGGGAGACCCAGTACTTC,CASSQGLGGRETQYF,.,TRBV3-1/TRBV3-2,TRBD2,TRBJ2-5
TGCAGCGGGCGGGAGGACCCCCCGGATACGCAGTATTTT,CSGREDPPDTQYF,once,TRBV29-1,TRBD2,TRBJ2-3
TGTGCCAGCAGCCAACTAGCGGGGTACAATGAGCAGTTCTTC,CASSQLAGYNEQFF,.,TRBV7-8,TRBD2,TRBJ2-1
TGTGCCTGGAGCGCGGGCGGCCCGGGCACTGAAGCTTTCTTT,CAWSAGGPGTEAFF,.,TRBV30,.,TRBJ1-1
TGTGCCAGCAGCCCTCAGGCCCCGGTTGTGGGCACTGAAGCTTTCTTT,CASSPQAPVVGTEAFF,.,TRBV7-6,.,TRBJ1-1
TGTGCCAGCAGTCCCACAGGGGCAGATACGCAGTATTTT,CASSPTGADTQYF,.,TRBV6-2/TRBV6-3,TRBD1,TRBJ2-3
TGTGCCACTCAGAGCACAGATACGCAGTATTTT,CATQSTDTQYF,.,TRBV2,.,TRBJ2-3
TGTGCCACCAGTGATTTGGGTAGCGGGAGTTACTCAGATACGCAGTATTTT,CATSDLGSGSYSDTQYF,.,TRBV24-1,TRBD2,TRBJ2-3
TGTGCCAGCCGGGGGGTTAGCGGGGCGAACACCGGGGAGCTGTTTTTT,CASRGVSGANTGELFF,once,TRBV3-1/TRBV3-2,TRBD2,TRBJ2-2
TGTGCCAGCAGCCCAGTGGGCGGGTCTGGTGGCTACACCTTC,CASSPVGGSGGYTF,.,TRBV3-1/TRBV3-2,.,TRBJ1-2
TGTGCCAGCAGTTTAAGGCAGGGCGGCGGCTACACCTTC,CASSLRQGGGYTF,.,TRBV12-3/TRBV12-4,.,TRBJ1-2
TGTGCCAGCAGTTACGGGGCAGCAGCCCCTATGGCTATCACCTTC,CASSYGAAAPMAITF,.,TRBV6-5,.,TRBJ1-2